The 29 T cell receptor beta chains reported below all come from one sample, sequenced in a study of T-cell reconstitution after alpha-beta-depleted transplantation in children. Unique molecular identifiers tagged the TCRbeta library. TCRdb processed the PCR reads anew with MiXCR; each CDR3 protein has one entry. The sample yields over 150,000 distinct CDR3 sequences, approximately 14% seen once. The sample here was PBMCs from the stem cell graft donor, taken from the stem cell graft. Source of these receptors: a human donor who donated a stem cell graft to a child with acute lymphoblastic leukemia.

The genes are TRBV5-5 and TRBJ1-2; the D is unclear. The CDR3 contains 15 residues. The germline gives CDR1 SGHKS, CDR2 YYEKEE (reference sequence). The ends were cut back, 5 bases at V and 8 bases at J, with 22 bases in the middle. In DNA, the CDR3 is TGTGCCAGCAGTCGGGCACTGGCTGGAAGCGGGGGCTACACCTTC. Its protein is CASSRALAGSGGYTF.

The J gene is TRBJ2-1, the V gene TRBV6-4, with D possibly TRBD1 on 5 matching bases. Germline loops: CDR1 MRHNA, CDR2 SNTAGT. Trimming cost V 7 bases and J 3 bases, with 13 bases left between them. The CDR3 totals 14 residues. The CDR3 DNA reads TGTGCCAGCAAGACAGACTTTTACTACAATGAGCAGTTCTTC. Translated: CASKTDFYYNEQFF.

The chain uses TRBV30 and TRBJ2-3, with 12 bases aligning to TRBD2. The J segment lost 0 bases and the V segment lost 4 bases, leaving 14 bases of the junction unmatched. The CDR3 has 19 residues. CDR1 GTSNPN and CDR2 SVGIG come from the germline V gene (reference sequence). CDR3 region: CAWKALAGGLHESTDTQYF. The CDR3 nucleotides are TGTGCCTGGAAAGCCCTAGCGGGAGGGCTTCATGAAAGCACAGATACGCAGTATTTT. Looking up the rest from reference TRBV30 and TRBJ2-3 gives the full variable domain: SQTIHQWPATLVQPVGSPLSLECTVEGTSNPNLYWYRQAAGRGLQLLFYSVGIGQISSEVPQNLSASRPQDRQFILSSKKLLLSDSGFYLCAWKALAGGLHESTDTQYFGPGTRLTVL.

This clonotype was counted at least ten times. The CDR3 DNA is TGCGCCAGGGGGGGACAGTGGGAGTCTACCCCTGGGGCCAACGTCCTGACTTTC. This sequence encodes CARGGQWESTPGANVLTF. The chain has TRBV10-1 and TRBJ2-6; perhaps TRBD1 as D (7 bases). CDR1 and CDR2 from the germline V gene are WNHNN and SYGVQD (reference sequence). The V gene lost 9 bases and the J gene lost 2 bases, with 23 bases spanning the gap. The CDR3 contains 18 residues.

This clonotype was counted ten times or more. The chain has TRBV5-1 and TRBJ2-2, with TRBD2 matching over 10 bases. There are 16 residues in the CDR3. With 7 bases clipped from V and 2 bases from J, the junction kept 8 bases outside the gene matches. The V gene's germline CDR1 is SGHRS and CDR2 YFSETQ. CDR3 region: CASLMTSGFNTGELFF. CDR3 nucleotides: TGCGCCAGCCTTATGACTAGCGGGTTCAACACCGGGGAGCTGTTTTTT.

This clonotype appeared a few times. J is TRBJ2-7 and V is TRBV12-3 or TRBV12-4; TRBD1 matches at 10 bases. Germline trimming cut 5 bases from V and 6 bases from J; bases unmatched to any gene: 4. CDR3 length equals 13 residues. Written as DNA, the CDR3 is TGTGCCAGCAGTGGTGGGGACAGGGGCGAGCAGTACTTC. Protein product: CASSGGDRGEQYF.

This clonotype was counted at least ten times. The chain combines TRBV5-1 with TRBJ2-2; 11 nucleotides line up with TRBD2. The germline V gene encodes CDR1 SGHRS and CDR2 YFSETQ. Trimming removed 1 base from V and 6 bases from J; junction bases left unmatched: 8. The CDR3 totals 17 residues. The DNA of the CDR3 is TGCGCCAGCAGCTTGATCCTAGCGGGAGGCTCCGCCGGGGAGCTGTTTTTT. Translation: CASSLILAGGSAGELFF.

Note on this clonotype: Because the CDR3 is missing its conserved closing phenylalanine or tryptophan, this is likely a read error. The chain joins TRBV20-1 to TRBJ1-5, with TRBD1 as a possible D gene (5 bases). CDR1 is DFQATT, CDR2 SNEGSKA, per germline (reference sequence). Trimming removed 5 bases from V and 2 bases from J, with 19 bases in between. CDR3 length: 16 amino acids. The CDR3 DNA is TGCAGTGCTCCGGGACTCGGACGGGTGGGCAATCAGCCCCAGCATTTG. Protein product: CSAPGLGRVGNQPQHL.

The chain combines TRBV28 with TRBJ2-3; TRBD2 agrees at 11 bases. From germline, CDR1 is MDHEN and CDR2 SYDVKM. CDR3 length equals 20 residues. V gave up 7 bases and J gave up 4 bases; unmatched junction bases: 22. DNA for the CDR3: TGTGCCAGCACTCCATGGGGGAATAGCGGGAGGGCCGAGAGCTCAGATACGCAGTATTTT. Translation: CASTPWGNSGRAESSDTQYF. Full variable domain (rest looked up from reference TRBV28 and TRBJ2-3): DVKVTQSSRYLVKRTGEKVFLECVQDMDHENMFWYRQDPGLGLRLIYFSYDVKMKEKGDIPEGYSVSREKKERFSLILESASTNQTSMYLCASTPWGNSGRAESSDTQYFGPGTRLTVL.

This clonotype came up many times. This chain joins TRBV12-3 or TRBV12-4 and TRBJ2-1; 11 positions agree with TRBD2. CDR3 length: 17 residues. V lost 4 bases, J lost 8 bases, and 13 bases stayed unmatched. The DNA for the CDR3 is TGTGCCAGCAGTTATCTACTAGCGGGAGTGCGAGTCGATGAGCAGTTCTTC. Its translation is CASSYLLAGVRVDEQFF.

CDR3 DNA sequence: TGTGCCTGGAGTGTCCCAGCGCTCTACAATGAGCAGTTCTTC. Residues: CAWSVPALYNEQFF. The genes are TRBV30 and TRBJ2-1; D not certain. The germline V gene encodes CDR1 GTSNPN and CDR2 SVGIG (reference sequence). The CDR3 is 14 residues long. V dropped 0 bases and J dropped 3 bases, with 9 bases sitting between them.

At least ten counts were recorded for this clonotype. The rearrangement links TRBV10-3 to TRBJ2-2; D is possibly TRBD2 (7 bases). The germline V and J ends were trimmed by 6 bases and 5 bases, with 16 bases remaining between them. The CDR3 runs 15 residues. Germline V gene sequence: CDR1 ENHRY, CDR2 SYGVKD. Here the CDR3 reads CAISVEGGTTGELFF. DNA for the CDR3: TGTGCCATCAGCGTCGAGGGGGGGACAACCGGGGAGCTGTTTTTT.

This clonotype has at least ten counts. The chain employs TRBV12-3 or TRBV12-4 and TRBJ2-5, with D unclear. This CDR3 is 11 amino acids long. V was trimmed by 5 bases and J by 2 bases, leaving 3 bases between them. CDR3 bases: TGTGCCAGCAGTCAGCAAGAGACCCAGTACTTC. It translates to CASSQQETQYF.

This clonotype occurred many times. V is TRBV7-9 and J is TRBJ2-1; the D gene is possibly TRBD2 (5 bases). This CDR3 contains 17 residues. Germline loops: CDR1 SEHNR, CDR2 FQNEAQ (reference sequence). V shed 3 bases and J shed 2 bases, with 17 bases lying between them. The CDR3: CASSFSPITGTYNEQFF. The CDR3 DNA sequence: TGTGCCAGCAGCTTCAGCCCAATTACGGGGACCTACAATGAGCAGTTCTTC. The full variable domain, its missing parts supplied by reference TRBV7-9 and TRBJ2-1, is DTGVSQNPRHKITKRGQNVTFRCDPISEHNRLYWYRQTLGQGPEFLTYFQNEAQLEKSRLLSDRFSAERPKGSFSTLEIQRTEQGDSAMYLCASSFSPITGTYNEQFFGPGTRLTVL.

The V and J genes are TRBV20-1 and TRBJ2-1, with 12 bases aligning to TRBD2. This CDR3 contains 16 residues. Trimming removed 5 bases from V and 3 bases from J; junction bases left unmatched: 8. From germline, CDR1 is DFQATT and CDR2 SNEGSKA (reference sequence). CDR3 amino acids: CSASPGLAGVYNEQFF. CDR3 DNA: TGCAGTGCTTCCCCGGGACTAGCGGGCGTCTACAATGAGCAGTTCTTC.

This CDR3 reads CASSLQGLPFYEQYF. CDR3 nucleotides: TGTGCCAGCAGCTTGCAGGGGTTACCTTTCTACGAGCAGTACTTC. The chain carries TRBV11-2 and TRBJ2-7; D might be TRBD1 (6 bases). The V and J ends lost 3 bases and 3 bases respectively, with 15 bases between them. The CDR3 is 15 amino acids. Germline-derived CDR1 and CDR2 are SGHAT and FQNNGV.

This clonotype was seen many times. The J gene is TRBJ2-6, the V gene TRBV5-5; 7 bases match TRBD1. V was pared by 4 bases and J by 0 bases, with 4 bases of the junction left unmatched. There are 16 residues in the CDR3. Germline V gene lookup returns CDR1 SGHKS and CDR2 YYEKEE (reference sequence). CDR3 region: CASSDRAYSGANVLTF. DNA for the CDR3: TGTGCCAGCAGCGACAGGGCCTACTCTGGGGCCAACGTCCTGACTTTC.

This clonotype occurred a few times. The rearrangement uses TRBV6-5 and TRBJ1-2; 9 nucleotides line up with TRBD1. Unmatched junction bases numbered 6, after V lost 4 bases and J lost 6 bases. The CDR3 extends over 14 amino acids. From germline, CDR1 is MNHEY and CDR2 SVGAGI. The CDR3 nucleotides read TGTGCCAGCAGTTCCACCGGGACAGGGCATGGCTACACCTTC. This sequence encodes CASSSTGTGHGYTF.

The chain carries TRBV2 and TRBJ1-4, with 7 bases matching TRBD1. Germline V gene sequence: CDR1 SNHLY, CDR2 FYNNEI. Germline trimming cut 6 bases from V and 4 bases from J; bases unmatched to any gene: 8. The CDR3 sequence is 15 residues long. The CDR3 region has the DNA TGTGCCAGCAGAACGGAGACAGGGATTAATGAAAAACTGTTTTTT. Translated: CASRTETGINEKLFF.

This clonotype was seen ten or more times. The chain is built from TRBV12-3 or TRBV12-4 and TRBJ2-2, with 7 positions matching TRBD2. The CDR3 contains 15 residues. J gave up 3 bases and V 6 bases, and 7 bases lay outside the gene matches. The CDR3 DNA reads as TGTGCCAGCAGCACTAGCGCCGGGTACACCGGGGAGCTGTTTTTT. It codes for CASSTSAGYTGELFF.

This clonotype was seen at least ten times. The V call is TRBV5-5, the J call TRBJ2-2, with 15 bases aligning to TRBD2. This CDR3 spans 17 amino acids. The junction had 2 bases not matched to a gene; V was cut back by 4 bases and J by 1 base. The V gene's germline CDR1 is SGHKS and CDR2 YYEKEE (reference sequence). CDR3 sequence reads: CASSAGLAGGNTGELFF. CDR3 nucleotides: TGTGCCAGCAGCGCGGGACTAGCGGGAGGGAACACCGGGGAGCTGTTTTTT.

This clonotype was observed a few times. J is TRBJ2-3 and V is TRBV5-1; perhaps TRBD2 as D (5 bases). This CDR3 is 15 amino acids long. Germline V gives CDR1 SGHRS, CDR2 YFSETQ. The V end was cut by 2 bases, the J end by 4 bases, with 14 bases between. The CDR3 DNA reads as TGCGCCAGCAGCTTTTTCCGGGAAAGGTCAGATACGCAGTATTTT. It specifies CASSFFRERSDTQYF.

The CDR3 loop is CASSQEQPNEQFF. The CDR3 DNA reads TGCGCCAGCAGCCAGGAACAGCCCAATGAGCAGTTCTTC. The gene calls are TRBV4-1 and TRBJ2-1; D unresolved. The CDR3 extends over 13 amino acids. Germline CDR1 MGHRA, CDR2 YSYEKL. V lost 3 bases and J lost 6, with 9 bases in between.

This clonotype was counted a few times. This chain joins TRBV7-8 and TRBJ1-1; weak D call: TRBD1 (6 bases). The CDR3 runs to 15 residues. V lost 3 bases and J 4 bases, leaving 15 bases between the germline ends. CDR1 and CDR2 from the germline V gene are SGHVS and FQNEAQ. The CDR3 is CASSFGVRGGTEAFF. In nucleotides, the CDR3 is TGTGCCAGCAGCTTCGGAGTCAGGGGAGGCACTGAAGCTTTCTTT.

This clonotype was recorded many times. This sequence joins TRBV29-1 and TRBJ1-5; TRBD1 aligns across 7 bases. Germline V gene lookup returns CDR1 SQVTM and CDR2 ANQGSEA. There are 13 residues in the CDR3. V gave up 7 bases and J gave up 6 bases; unmatched junction bases: 9. The CDR3 region is CSAETGLGQPQHF. The CDR3 DNA reads TGCAGCGCCGAGACAGGGTTGGGTCAGCCCCAGCATTTT.

This clonotype was counted many times. This chain connects TRBV11-2 to TRBJ2-3; 15 bases align to TRBD2. CDR3 length equals 15 residues. Germline CDR1 SGHAT, CDR2 FQNNGV. With V trimmed by 5 bases and J by 7 bases, 4 bases remained unmatched. The CDR3 here is CASSPGLAGGNTQYF. CDR3 DNA: TGTGCCAGCAGCCCTGGACTAGCGGGAGGGAATACGCAGTATTTT. The whole variable domain, filled in from reference TRBV11-2 and TRBJ2-3, reads EAGVAQSPRYKIIEKRQSVAFWCNPISGHATLYWYQQILGQGPKLLIQFQNNGVVDDSQLPKDRFSAERLKGVDSTLKIQPAKLEDSAVYLCASSPGLAGGNTQYFGPGTRLTVL.

Concerning this clonotype: The junction differs from germline at one of its ends, possibly a read error. The rearrangement uses TRBV5-4 and TRBJ2-7, with TRBD1 matching over 8 bases. This CDR3 contains 14 residues. The V gene's germline CDR1 is SGHNT and CDR2 YYREEE (reference sequence). CDR3 protein: CASRLGQENYEQYF. DNA of the CDR3: TGTGCCAGCAGGTTGGGACAGGAGAACTACGAGCAGTACTTC.

The table lists this clonotype with many counts. The rearrangement links TRBV9 to TRBJ2-7; a weak D match, TRBD2 (5 bases). The length of the CDR3 is 15 residues. V was cut by 3 bases and J by 2 bases, with 15 bases left in between. The V gene's germline CDR1 is SGDLS and CDR2 YYNGEE. This CDR3 reads CASSEGDTVPYEQYF. The CDR3 DNA follows: TGTGCCAGCAGCGAGGGAGACACTGTTCCCTACGAGCAGTACTTC.

The chain recombines TRBV5-1 with TRBJ2-2; 8 positions agree with TRBD2. Germline V gene lookup returns CDR1 SGHRS and CDR2 YFSETQ. This CDR3 has 16 residues. V shed 0 bases and J 4 bases; nucleotides not matched to a gene: 5. In DNA, the CDR3 is TGCGCCAGCAGCTTGGATGGACGGGAGGGCACCGGGGAGCTGTTTTTT. Translated: CASSLDGREGTGELFF.